The clone carrying this T cell receptor beta chain was observed a handful of times. The antigen remains undetermined. The CDR3 has 14 residues. Between the trimmed V and J ends, which lost 2 bases and 5 bases, there was a span of 9 bases. Germline CDR1 and CDR2: SGHVS and FQNEAQ. The sample comes from a study of T-cell memory formation after mild COVID-19. Whole-study context: TCR clusters were mostly donor specific. Study findings and constraints: Among clones contracting day 15 to 85, CD4/CD8 was balanced, whereas later expanders leaned CD4+.

TCRdb fed the 5' RACE reads into MiXCR, producing one record per CDR3 protein. The sample has 40,000 to 60,000 distinct CDR3 sequences; more than 10% are singletons. This receptor was taken from a man aged 18 to 29 who had mild COVID-19 (a few samples of this study predate the infection). Cell type and time point are not known. The sequenced sample was PBMCs or a T cell subset sorted from them (not recorded which). The V call is TRBV7-8, the J call TRBJ1-4, with D possibly being TRBD1 (5 bases). CDR3 sequence: CASSLSRENEKLFF. CDR3 coding DNA: TGTGCCAGCAGCTTAAGCAGGGAGAATGAAAAACTGTTTTTT.